Listed below are T cell receptor beta chains from one sample, sequenced in a study of blood T cell repertoires in COVID-19. TCRdb keeps only in-frame clones here, not all; method: immunoSEQ multiplex PCR. The sample has roughly 34,000 clones; around 90% are singletons. Sequenced sample: peripheral blood. The source is a man aged 60-69 years with active COVID-19. CDR3s include the opening cysteine and the closing phenylalanine or tryptophan. The D gene is left open where the match is weak. Not every row has a clone size; where given, it reads once, few, many or a size class.

V	length	D	J	size	CDR3	DNA
TRBV28	14	-	TRBJ1-2	-	CASIKGIGGYGYTF	TGTGCCAGCATCAAGGGTATTGGCGGGTATGGCTACACCTTC
TRBV4-2	16	TRBD2	TRBJ2-4	-	CASSQTLAGGPGIQYF	TGTGCCAGCAGCCAAACCTTAGCGGGGGGGCCCGGCATTCAGTACTTC
TRBV5-4	17	TRBD2	TRBJ2-3	-	CASRKGLVGTSTDTQYF	TGTGCCAGCAGAAAGGGACTAGTTGGTACCAGCACAGATACGCAGTATTTT
TRBV7-2	13	TRBD1	TRBJ1-2	once	CASSPGQGRGYTF	TGTGCCAGCAGCCCCGGACAGGGTCGGGGCTACACCTTC
TRBV6-5	14	-	TRBJ1-1	-	CASSYATGNTEAFF	TGTGCCAGCAGTTACGCCACAGGGAACACTGAAGCTTTCTTT
TRBV19	14	-	TRBJ1-5	-	CASSIGQVHQPQHF	TGTGCCAGTAGTATTGGGCAGGTTCATCAGCCCCAGCATTTT
TRBV4-3	16	TRBD1	TRBJ1-2	once	CASSQDFRTGGRGYTF	TGCGCCAGCAGCCAAGATTTCAGGACAGGGGGCAGGGGCTACACCTTC
TRBV19	12	-	TRBJ1-2	-	CASSIGQPGYTF	TGTGCCAGTAGTATCGGACAGCCTGGCTACACCTTC
TRBV6-4	13	-	TRBJ1-5	-	CASSIDRNQPQHF	TGTGCCAGCAGCATAGACAGGAATCAGCCCCAGCATTTT
TRBV5-1	13	TRBD1	TRBJ2-7	-	CASSWTDRGEQYF	TGCGCCAGCAGCTGGACGGACAGGGGCGAGCAGTACTTC
TRBV12-5	14	-	TRBJ1-2	-	CASGPLGRHYGYTF	TGTGCTAGTGGTCCCCTGGGCAGGCACTATGGCTACACCTTC
TRBV6-2/TRBV6-3	16	TRBD2	TRBJ2-2	-	CASSKSGAANTGELFF	TGTGCCAGCAGTAAAAGCGGGGCTGCGAACACCGGGGAGCTGTTTTTT
TRBV24-1	15	-	TRBJ1-1	-	CATSDSRGINTEAFF	TGTGCCACCAGTGATTCCCGGGGGATTAACACTGAAGCTTTCTTT
TRBV3-1/TRBV3-2	17	-	TRBJ1-4	-	CASSQGSCLEGIEKLFF	TGTGCCAGCAGCCAAGGCTCCTGTCTAGAGGGAATCGAAAAACTGTTTTTT
TRBV9	15	-	TRBJ2-3	-	CASSVTPQLADTQYF	TGTGCCAGCAGCGTAACCCCGCAACTTGCAGATACGCAGTATTTT
TRBV5-1	13	-	TRBJ2-7	-	CATPRDTDYEQYF	TGCGCCACCCCCCGGGACACCGACTACGAGCAGTACTTC
TRBV6-2/TRBV6-3	14	TRBD1	TRBJ2-7	-	CASSSLDRAREQYF	TGTGCCAGCAGTTCCTTGGACAGGGCGAGAGAGCAGTACTTC
TRBV7-2	18	TRBD2	TRBJ2-5	-	CASSTGLAGGIYQETQYF	TGTGCCAGCAGCACCGGACTAGCGGGGGGGATCTACCAAGAGACCCAGTACTTC
TRBV5-4	14	TRBD1	TRBJ2-7	-	CASSLEQGKGEQYF	TGTGCCAGCAGCTTGGAACAGGGGAAGGGCGAGCAGTACTTC
TRBV7-2	17	-	TRBJ2-2	-	CASSSLGGDIFTGELFF	TGTGCCAGCAGCTCCCTAGGGGGGGACATATTTACCGGGGAGCTGTTTTTT
TRBV7-2	15	TRBD2	TRBJ2-3	-	CASSLMGGGTDTQYF	TGTGCCAGCAGCTTAATGGGAGGGGGCACAGATACGCAGTATTTT
TRBV11-3	14	TRBD1	TRBJ2-5	-	CASTLTGGGETQYF	TGTGCCAGCACGCTTACAGGGGGCGGGGAGACCCAGTACTTC
TRBV7-3	16	-	TRBJ2-1	-	CASSLGTSSSSNEQFF	TGTGCCAGCAGCCTCGGGACTTCTTCGAGCTCCAATGAGCAGTTCTTC
TRBV3-1/TRBV3-2	14	TRBD1	TRBJ1-1	-	CASSPQGAVTEAFF	TGTGCCAGCAGTCCACAGGGGGCGGTCACTGAAGCTTTCTTT
TRBV18	16	TRBD1	TRBJ1-2	-	CASSPPLGQLLYGYTF	TGTGCCAGCTCACCACCTTTGGGACAGCTTCTTTATGGCTACACCTTC
TRBV5-1	15	-	TRBJ2-2	-	CASSWAGVDTGELFF	TGCGCCAGCAGTTGGGCAGGGGTTGACACCGGGGAGCTGTTTTTT
TRBV7-9	11	-	TRBJ2-7	-	CASSIGYEQYF	TGTGCCAGCAGCATCGGCTACGAGCAGTACTTC
TRBV10-3	17	-	TRBJ1-1	-	CAISESLVNREGTEAFF	TGTGCCATCAGTGAGTCGTTGGTTAACAGGGAGGGGACTGAAGCTTTCTTT
TRBV12-3/TRBV12-4	13	TRBD2	TRBJ2-5	-	CASTGTSGETQYF	TGTGCCAGCACAGGGACTAGCGGAGAGACCCAGTACTTC
TRBV11-1	14	TRBD1	TRBJ1-1	-	CASSLQGVHTEAFF	TGTGCCAGCAGCCTACAGGGGGTACACACTGAAGCTTTCTTT
TRBV7-9	14	TRBD1	TRBJ1-5	-	CASSLATGGQPQHF	TGTGCCAGCAGCTTAGCCACAGGGGGACAGCCCCAGCATTTT
TRBV7-9	14	TRBD1	TRBJ1-1	few	CASSLETGGTEAFF	TGTGCCAGCAGCTTAGAGACAGGGGGCACTGAAGCTTTCTTT
TRBV27	14	-	TRBJ2-7	-	CASSLPGTRYEQYF	TGTGCCAGCAGTCTCCCCGGGACACGTTACGAGCAGTACTTC
TRBV11-2	15	-	TRBJ1-6	-	CASSLGGPGVGLLHF	TGTGCCAGCAGCTTAGGAGGGCCGGGAGTGGGGCTCCTCCACTTT
TRBV4-3	16	-	TRBJ2-1	-	CASSQGSRAAYNEQFF	TGCGCCAGCAGCCAAGGTTCCAGGGCAGCCTACAATGAGCAGTTCTTC
TRBV28	13	TRBD1	TRBJ1-1	-	CASRVSGGTEAFF	TGTGCCAGCAGGGTCTCAGGGGGCACTGAAGCTTTCTTT
TRBV5-5	12	-	TRBJ2-4	-	CASRGDLDIQYF	TGTGCCAGCAGGGGGGACTTGGACATTCAGTACTTC
TRBV4-2	17	-	TRBJ1-5	-	CASSQDQGAGGNQPQHF	TGTGCCAGCAGCCAAGATCAAGGGGCAGGGGGCAATCAGCCCCAGCATTTT
TRBV14	15	TRBD1	TRBJ2-7	-	CASSRPGTAHYEQYF	TGTGCCAGCAGCCGCCCCGGGACAGCCCATTACGAGCAGTACTTC
TRBV5-6	16	-	TRBJ1-5	-	CASSLAGGAGNQPQHF	TGTGCCAGCAGCTTGGCTGGGGGGGCGGGGAATCAGCCCCAGCATTTT
TRBV25-1	13	-	TRBJ2-3	-	CASSQGGTDTQYF	TGTGCCAGCAGTCAGGGAGGTACAGATACGCAGTATTTT
TRBV7-9	16	TRBD1	TRBJ2-7	once	CASSNSRGQPLDEQYF	TGTGCCAGCAGTAATAGCCGGGGACAGCCCTTGGACGAGCAGTACTTC
TRBV5-1	15	TRBD2	TRBJ2-3	-	CASSNSGGPTDTQYF	TGCGCCAGCAGCAATAGCGGGGGGCCCACAGATACGCAGTATTTT
TRBV9	13	-	TRBJ2-7	-	CASSVAQGYEQYF	TGTGCCAGCAGCGTAGCCCAGGGGTACGAGCAGTACTTC
TRBV11-3	12	-	TRBJ2-1	-	CASSPSPGEQFF	TGTGCCAGCAGCCCTTCCCCGGGGGAGCAGTTCTTC
TRBV7-6	15	-	TRBJ2-1	-	CASSLESGTHNEQFF	TGTGCCAGCAGCTTAGAGTCCGGGACTCACAATGAGCAGTTCTTC
TRBV30	14	-	TRBJ2-3	-	CAWRPGGGADTQYF	TGTGCCTGGAGGCCAGGAGGAGGGGCAGATACGCAGTATTTT
TRBV12-5	14	TRBD1	TRBJ2-1	-	CASTTDRSWDEQFF	TGTGCTAGTACCACGGACAGGTCTTGGGATGAGCAGTTCTTC
TRBV5-6	17	TRBD2	TRBJ2-2	-	CASSLRLAGANTGELFF	TGTGCCAGCAGCTTAAGACTAGCGGGGGCGAACACCGGGGAGCTGTTTTTT
TRBV4-1	15	TRBD1	TRBJ1-6	-	CASSVSGTENSPLHF	TGCGCCAGCAGCGTTTCCGGGACAGAAAATTCACCCCTCCACTTT
TRBV19	14	-	TRBJ2-2	-	CASSIVQGSGELFF	TGTGCCAGTAGTATAGTTCAGGGCTCCGGGGAGCTGTTTTTT
TRBV7-2	15	TRBD1	TRBJ1-4	-	CASSRDSPTNEKLFF	TGTGCCAGCAGCCGGGACAGTCCAACTAATGAAAAACTGTTTTTT
TRBV10-1	13	TRBD1	TRBJ2-7	-	CASSYPGGDEQYF	TGCGCCAGCAGTTACCCAGGGGGCGACGAGCAGTACTTC
TRBV27	13	TRBD1	TRBJ2-7	few	CASSYQGASEQYF	TGTGCCAGCAGTTATCAGGGGGCGAGCGAGCAGTACTTC
TRBV19	15	TRBD1	TRBJ1-2	few	CASIEQGNTYYGYTF	TGTGCCAGTATCGAACAGGGGAACACGTACTATGGCTACACCTTC